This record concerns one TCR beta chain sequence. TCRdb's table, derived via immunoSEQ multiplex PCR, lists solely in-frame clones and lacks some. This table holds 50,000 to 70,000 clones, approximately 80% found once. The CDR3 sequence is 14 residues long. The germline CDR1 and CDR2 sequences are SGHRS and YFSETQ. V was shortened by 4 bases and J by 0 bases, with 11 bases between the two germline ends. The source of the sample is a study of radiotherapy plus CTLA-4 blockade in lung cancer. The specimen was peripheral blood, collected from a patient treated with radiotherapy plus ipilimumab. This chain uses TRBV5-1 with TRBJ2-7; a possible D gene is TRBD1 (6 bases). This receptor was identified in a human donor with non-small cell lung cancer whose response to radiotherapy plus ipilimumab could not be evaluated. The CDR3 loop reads CASSREQGSYEQYF. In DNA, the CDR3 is TGCGCCAGCAGCAGGGAACAGGGCTCCTACGAGCAGTACTTC.